These 11 T cell receptor beta chains originate from one sample sequenced in a study of blood T cell repertoires in COVID-19. Only in-frame clones appear in the TCRdb table, and some are missing; sequencing was by immunoSEQ multiplex PCR. The sample has 300,000 to 350,000 clones; about 87% are singletons. Sequenced material: peripheral blood. These TCRs come from a man under 40 with COVID-19, enrolled during active disease.

The chain carries TRBV5-1 and TRBJ2-5, with 8 positions matching TRBD2. The CDR3 covers 15 residues. The germline V gene has CDR1 SGHRS and CDR2 YFSETQ. The trim removed 0 bases at V and 0 bases at J, leaving 1 base unmatched. As DNA, the CDR3 is TGCGCCAGCAGCTTGGGACTAGCGAACCAAGAGACCCAGTACTTC. Translation: CASSLGLANQETQYF.

The rearrangement uses TRBV2 and TRBJ2-5; D is possibly TRBD1 (6 bases). Germline CDR1 reads SNHLY; CDR2 reads FYNNEI. This CDR3 comprises 13 residues. V was clipped by 6 bases and J by 2 bases, with 10 bases between them. As DNA, the CDR3 is TGTGCCAGCAGCTCCGGACAGCAAGAGACCCAGTACTTC. Encoded protein: CASSSGQQETQYF. Using reference TRBV2 and TRBJ2-5 for the parts outside the CDR3, the full variable domain is EPEVTQTPSHQVTQMGQEVILRCVPISNHLYFYWYRQILGQKVEFLVSFYNNEISEKSEIFDDQFSVERPDGSNFTLKIRSTKLEDSAMYFCASSSGQQETQYFGPGTRLLVL.

V gene TRBV4-1 combines with J gene TRBJ2-7; 12 positions agree with TRBD2. This CDR3 has 17 residues. Germline values: CDR1 MGHRA, CDR2 YSYEKL. J was trimmed by 3 bases and V by 3 bases; bases with no gene match: 9. CDR3: CASSHTTSGRLSYEQYF. The CDR3 nucleotides are TGCGCCAGCAGCCACACAACTAGCGGGAGGCTCAGCTACGAGCAGTACTTC.

V gene TRBV7-8 combines with J gene TRBJ1-1, with 9 bases matching TRBD1. V trimming: 4 bases; J trimming: 4 bases; junction bases outside the gene matches: 1. Germline V gives CDR1 SGHVS, CDR2 FQNEAQ. CDR3 length: 13 amino acids. In DNA, the CDR3 is TGTGCCAGCAGCTCGGGACAGGGCACTGAAGCTTTCTTT. Residues: CASSSGQGTEAFF.

This sequence joins TRBV12-3 or TRBV12-4 and TRBJ1-1; D ambiguous. V lost 6 bases and J 4 bases, leaving 12 bases between the germline ends. This CDR3 contains 13 residues. In nucleotides, the CDR3 is TGTGCCAGCAGAAAAGTGGGAGTCACTGAAGCTTTCTTT. This sequence encodes CASRKVGVTEAFF.

The chain links TRBV3-1 (or the pseudogene TRBV3-2) to TRBJ2-6; D is possibly TRBD2 (6 bases). V lost 5 bases and J 0 bases, leaving 17 bases between the germline ends. Germline CDR1 is LGHDT and CDR2 is YNNKEL (reference sequence). The CDR3 consists of 18 residues. The CDR3 loop is CASSWGSGRFSGANVLTF. As DNA, the CDR3 is TGTGCCAGCAGCTGGGGTAGCGGACGCTTCTCTGGGGCCAACGTCCTGACTTTC.

The chain employs TRBV6-2 or TRBV6-3 and TRBJ1-1, with TRBD1 matching over 8 bases. CDR1 is MNHEY and CDR2 is SVGEGT in the germline V gene. This CDR3 has 12 amino acids. V lost 5 bases and J lost 5; bases outside the gene matches: 1. The CDR3 coding sequence is TGTGCCAGCAGTACAGGGGGAACTGAAGCTTTCTTT. This codes for CASSTGGTEAFF.

The chain is built from TRBV5-4 and TRBJ2-3; D is unclear. Deletions cut 4 bases from V and 0 bases from J, with 12 bases between. The length of the CDR3 is 15 residues. Germline V lookup: CDR1 SGHNT, CDR2 YYREEE (reference sequence). CDR3 DNA: TGTGCCAGCAGCAATCCTGCGACTAGCACAGATACGCAGTATTTT. It encodes CASSNPATSTDTQYF.

The chain joins TRBV19 to TRBJ2-1, with 10 bases matching TRBD2. V was pared by 5 bases and J by 0 bases, with 10 bases of the junction left unmatched. This CDR3 has 18 residues. In germline, CDR1 is LNHDA, CDR2 SQIVND (reference sequence). CDR3 protein: CASSLGSGRLSSYNEQFF. CDR3 in DNA: TGTGCCAGTAGTTTGGGTAGCGGGAGGCTGAGCTCCTACAATGAGCAGTTCTTC.

This clone was seen just once. The rearrangement links TRBV27 to TRBJ1-2; TRBD1 might be the D (5 bases). Germline V gene lookup returns CDR1 MNHEY and CDR2 SMNVEV (reference sequence). The CDR3 consists of 13 residues. V shed 8 bases and J shed 4 bases, with 14 bases lying between them. This CDR3 is CASRTGAGYGYTF. CDR3 sequence (DNA): TGTGCCAGCCGCACTGGGGCAGGCTATGGCTACACCTTC.

The chain joins TRBV5-1 to TRBJ2-2, with D perhaps matching TRBD2 (6 bases). The germline V gene encodes CDR1 SGHRS and CDR2 YFSETQ. Trimming removed 1 base at V and 4 bases at J, with 11 bases between. The CDR3 extends over 15 amino acids. The CDR3 nucleotides read TGCGCCAGCAGCTTGATTAGGGGAGGCACCGGGGAGCTGTTTTTT. Its protein is CASSLIRGGTGELFF. The variable domain in full, completed from reference TRBV5-1 and TRBJ2-2, reads KAGVTQTPRYLIKTRGQQVTLSCSPISGHRSVSWYQQTPGQGLQFLFEYFSETQRNKGNFPGRFSGRQFSNSRSEMNVSTLELGDSALYLCASSLIRGGTGELFFGEGSRLTVL.